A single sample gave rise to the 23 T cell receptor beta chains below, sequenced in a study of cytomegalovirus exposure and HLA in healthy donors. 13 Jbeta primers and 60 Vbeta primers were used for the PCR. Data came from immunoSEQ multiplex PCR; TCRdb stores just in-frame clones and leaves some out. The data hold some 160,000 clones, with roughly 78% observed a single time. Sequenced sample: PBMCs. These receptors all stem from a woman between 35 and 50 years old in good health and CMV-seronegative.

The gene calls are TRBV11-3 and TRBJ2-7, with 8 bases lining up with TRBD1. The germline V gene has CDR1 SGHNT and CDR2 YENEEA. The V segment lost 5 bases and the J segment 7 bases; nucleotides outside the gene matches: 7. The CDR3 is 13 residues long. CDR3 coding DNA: TGTGCCAGCAGCCACCGGACAGGGAGAGAGCAGTACTTC. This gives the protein CASSHRTGREQYF.

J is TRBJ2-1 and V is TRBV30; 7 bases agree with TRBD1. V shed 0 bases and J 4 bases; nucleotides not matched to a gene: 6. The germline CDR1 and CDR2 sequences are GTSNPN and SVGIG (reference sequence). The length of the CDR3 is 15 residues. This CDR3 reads CAWSVEGAIYNEQFF. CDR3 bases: TGTGCCTGGAGTGTAGAGGGGGCGATTTACAATGAGCAGTTCTTC.

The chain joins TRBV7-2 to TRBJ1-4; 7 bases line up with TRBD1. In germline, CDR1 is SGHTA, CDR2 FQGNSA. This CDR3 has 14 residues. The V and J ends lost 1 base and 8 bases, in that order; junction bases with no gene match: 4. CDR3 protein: CASSLGVRGEKLFF. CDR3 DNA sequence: TGTGCCAGCAGCTTAGGGGTCAGGGGGGAAAAACTGTTTTTT.

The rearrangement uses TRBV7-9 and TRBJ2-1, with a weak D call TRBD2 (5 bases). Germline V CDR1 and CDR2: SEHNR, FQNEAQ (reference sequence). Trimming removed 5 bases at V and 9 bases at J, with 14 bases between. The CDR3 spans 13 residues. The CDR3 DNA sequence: TGTGCCAGCAGCGGGCCCACCGGAGGTGAGCAGTTCTTC. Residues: CASSGPTGGEQFF. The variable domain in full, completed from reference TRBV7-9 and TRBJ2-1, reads DTGVSQNPRHKITKRGQNVTFRCDPISEHNRLYWYRQTLGQGPEFLTYFQNEAQLEKSRLLSDRFSAERPKGSFSTLEIQRTEQGDSAMYLCASSGPTGGEQFFGPGTRLTVL.

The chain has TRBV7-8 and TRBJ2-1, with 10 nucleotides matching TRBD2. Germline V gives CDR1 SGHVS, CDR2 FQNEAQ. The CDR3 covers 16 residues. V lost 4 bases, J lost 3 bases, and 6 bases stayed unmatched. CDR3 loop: CASSSSLAGSYNEQFF. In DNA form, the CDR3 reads TGTGCCAGCAGCTCCTCACTAGCGGGAAGCTACAATGAGCAGTTCTTC.

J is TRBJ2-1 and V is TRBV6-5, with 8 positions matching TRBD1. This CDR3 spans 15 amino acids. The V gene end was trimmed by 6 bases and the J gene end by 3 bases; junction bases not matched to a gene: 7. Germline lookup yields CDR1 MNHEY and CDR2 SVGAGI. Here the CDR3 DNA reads TGTGCCAGCAGGGAAACAGGGGGAAACTACAATGAGCAGTTCTTC. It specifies CASRETGGNYNEQFF.

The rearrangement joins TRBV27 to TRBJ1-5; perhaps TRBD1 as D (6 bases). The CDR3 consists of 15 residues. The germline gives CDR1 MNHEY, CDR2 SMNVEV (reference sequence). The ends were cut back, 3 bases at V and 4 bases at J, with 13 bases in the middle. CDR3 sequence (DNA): TGTGCCAGCAGTTTGTCAGGGGCCTTTAATCAGCCCCAGCATTTT. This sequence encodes CASSLSGAFNQPQHF.

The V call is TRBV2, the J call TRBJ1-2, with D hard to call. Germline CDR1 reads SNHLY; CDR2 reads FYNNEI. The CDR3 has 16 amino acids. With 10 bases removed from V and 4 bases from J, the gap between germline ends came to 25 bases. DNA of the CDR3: TGTGCCACGACGGATGAGAAGATTCTAGGGAGCTATGGCTACACCTTC. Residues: CATTDEKILGSYGYTF.

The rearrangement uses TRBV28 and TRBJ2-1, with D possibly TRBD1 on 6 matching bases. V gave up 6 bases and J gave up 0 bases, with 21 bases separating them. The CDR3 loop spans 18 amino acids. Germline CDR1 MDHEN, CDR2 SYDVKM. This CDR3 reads CASRKWGRASTSYNEQFF. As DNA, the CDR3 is TGTGCCAGCAGGAAATGGGGGCGGGCCTCTACCTCCTACAATGAGCAGTTCTTC.

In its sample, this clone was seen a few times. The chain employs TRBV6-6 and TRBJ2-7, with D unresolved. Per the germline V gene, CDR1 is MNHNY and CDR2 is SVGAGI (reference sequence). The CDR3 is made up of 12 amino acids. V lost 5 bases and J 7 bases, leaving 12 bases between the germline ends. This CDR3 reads CASSPYREEQYF. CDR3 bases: TGTGCCAGCAGTCCCTACAGAGAGGAGCAGTACTTC.

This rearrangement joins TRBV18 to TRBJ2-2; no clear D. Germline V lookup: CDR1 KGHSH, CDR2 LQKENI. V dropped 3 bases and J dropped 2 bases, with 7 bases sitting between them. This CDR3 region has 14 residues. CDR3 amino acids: CASSPVLNTGELFF. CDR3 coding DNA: TGTGCCAGCTCACCGGTACTAAACACCGGGGAGCTGTTTTTT.

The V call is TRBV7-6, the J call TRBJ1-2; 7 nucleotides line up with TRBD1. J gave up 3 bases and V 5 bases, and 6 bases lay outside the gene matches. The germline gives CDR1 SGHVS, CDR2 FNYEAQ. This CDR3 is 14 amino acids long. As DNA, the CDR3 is TGTGCCAGCAGCGACTATGGGACAGACTATGGCTACACCTTC. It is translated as CASSDYGTDYGYTF.

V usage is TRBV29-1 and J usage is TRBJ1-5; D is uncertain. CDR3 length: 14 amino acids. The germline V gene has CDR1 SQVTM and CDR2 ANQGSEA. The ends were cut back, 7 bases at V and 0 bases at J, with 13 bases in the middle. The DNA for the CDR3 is TGCAGCGCATCCCAGGATAATAGCAATCAGCCCCAGCATTTT. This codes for CSASQDNSNQPQHF. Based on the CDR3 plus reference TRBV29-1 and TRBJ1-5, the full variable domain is SAVISQKPSRDICQRGTSLTIQCQVDSQVTMMFWYRQQPGQSLTLIATANQGSEATYESGFVIDKFPISRPNLTFSTLTVSNMSPEDSSIYLCSASQDNSNQPQHFGDGTRLSIL.

DNA for the CDR3: TGCGCCAGCAGTTCTCCCGGGACAGGGGGCAAGGGTATGGACTACACCTTC. Encoded protein: CASSSPGTGGKGMDYTF. The rearrangement uses TRBV10-2 and TRBJ1-2; TRBD1 matches at 12 bases. The CDR3 is 17 residues long. Germline CDR1 reads WSHSY; CDR2 reads SAAADI. J was trimmed by 10 bases and V by 5 bases; bases with no gene match: 17.

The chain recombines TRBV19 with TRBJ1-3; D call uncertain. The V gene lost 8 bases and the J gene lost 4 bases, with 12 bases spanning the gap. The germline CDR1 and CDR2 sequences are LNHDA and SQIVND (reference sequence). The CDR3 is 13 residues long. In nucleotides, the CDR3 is TGTGCCAGTCCCCCCAACGGGGGAAACACCATATATTTT. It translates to CASPPNGGNTIYF.

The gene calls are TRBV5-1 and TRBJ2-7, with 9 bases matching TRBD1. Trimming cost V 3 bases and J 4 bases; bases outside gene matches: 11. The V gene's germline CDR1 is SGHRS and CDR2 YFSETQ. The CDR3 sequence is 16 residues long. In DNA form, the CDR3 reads TGCGCCAGCAGCTCCGTAGTAGGGACAGGGATGTACGAGCAGTACTTC. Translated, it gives CASSSVVGTGMYEQYF.

The CDR3 DNA follows: TGCGCCAGCAGTGAGTCGATGCAGGGAAACACTGAAGCTTTCTTT. This sequence encodes CASSESMQGNTEAFF. The chain joins TRBV10-1 to TRBJ1-1; possible D gene TRBD1, 5 bases. Trimming removed 0 bases at V and 2 bases at J, with 10 bases between. Germline CDR1 and CDR2: WNHNN and SYGVQD (reference sequence). There are 15 residues in the CDR3.

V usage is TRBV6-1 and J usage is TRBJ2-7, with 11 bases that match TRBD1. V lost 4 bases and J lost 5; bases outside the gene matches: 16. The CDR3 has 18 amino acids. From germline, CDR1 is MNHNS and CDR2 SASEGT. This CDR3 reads CASSGGSGTGGRSHEQYF. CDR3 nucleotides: TGTGCCAGCAGTGGGGGGTCCGGGACAGGGGGACGTTCCCACGAGCAGTACTTC.

CDR3 in DNA: TGTGCCAGCAGCCCGGGACTAGCGGGAGGGGTAGCAGATACGCAGTATTTT. It yields the protein CASSPGLAGGVADTQYF. V and J are TRBV7-2 and TRBJ2-3; 16 nucleotides align to TRBD2. Trimming removed 5 bases from V and 4 bases from J; junction bases left unmatched: 6. CDR1 SGHTA and CDR2 FQGNSA come from the germline V gene. This CDR3 comprises 17 residues.

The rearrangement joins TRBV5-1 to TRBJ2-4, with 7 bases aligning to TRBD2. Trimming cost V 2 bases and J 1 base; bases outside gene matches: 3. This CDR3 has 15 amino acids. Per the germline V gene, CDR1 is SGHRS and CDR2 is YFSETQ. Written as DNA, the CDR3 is TGCGCCAGCAGCTTTGGAGCGGGGGCCAAAAACATTCAGTACTTC. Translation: CASSFGAGAKNIQYF.

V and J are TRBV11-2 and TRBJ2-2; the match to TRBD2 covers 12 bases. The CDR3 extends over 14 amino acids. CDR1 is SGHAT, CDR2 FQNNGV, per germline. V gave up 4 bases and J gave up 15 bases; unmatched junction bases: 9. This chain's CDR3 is CASSSYRTSGMLFF. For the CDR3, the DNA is TGTGCCAGCAGCTCCTACCGGACTAGCGGGATGTTGTTTTTT. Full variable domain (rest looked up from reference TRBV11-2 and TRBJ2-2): EAGVAQSPRYKIIEKRQSVAFWCNPISGHATLYWYQQILGQGPKLLIQFQNNGVVDDSQLPKDRFSAERLKGVDSTLKIQPAKLEDSAVYLCASSSYRTSGMLFFGEGSRLTVL.

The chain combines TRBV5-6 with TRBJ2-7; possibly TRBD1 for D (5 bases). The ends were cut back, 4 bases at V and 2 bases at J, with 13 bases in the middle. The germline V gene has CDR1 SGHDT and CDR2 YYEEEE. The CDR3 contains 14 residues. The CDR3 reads CASSGPDTTYEQYF. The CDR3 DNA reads TGTGCCAGCAGCGGCCCGGACACGACCTACGAGCAGTACTTC.

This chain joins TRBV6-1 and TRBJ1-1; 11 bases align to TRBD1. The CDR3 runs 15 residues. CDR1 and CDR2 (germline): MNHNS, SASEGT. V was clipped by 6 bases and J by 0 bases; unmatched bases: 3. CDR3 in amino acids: CASRDRGRMNTEAFF. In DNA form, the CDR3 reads TGTGCCAGCAGGGACAGGGGGCGTATGAACACTGAAGCTTTCTTT.